This T cell receptor beta chain was recorded in a study of OX40 agonist ivuxolimab in advanced cancers. About the full investigation: Ivuxolimab was an agonistic, fully human IgG2 monoclonal antibody directed against OX40 (CD134), a costimulatory receptor. The paper describes the monotherapy dose-escalation part (N of about 52 patients) of the phase I trial of ivuxolimab. Among the approximately 50 dose-escalation patients, around 19 had hepatocellular carcinoma, 15 or so melanoma, 9 renal cell carcinoma and 9 head and neck cancer. Partial responses occurred in three dose-escalation patients: two with cutaneous melanoma and one with hepatocellular carcinoma. Intravenous ivuxolimab was administered to patients every 2 weeks at six dose levels: 0.01, 0.1, 0.3, 1.5, 3 and 10 mg/kg. Patients were allowed to have had prior anti-PD-1, anti-PD-L1 or anti-CTLA-4 therapy, and less than 45% of the dose-escalation patients had previously received checkpoint inhibitors. Peripheral TCRbeta sequencing was intended to test whether TCR sequence diversity was altered and clonal T-cell expansion was caused by ivuxolimab. A male proportion of roughly 80% and a mean age of approximately 62 years, ranging from 23 to 79, were recorded for the dose-escalation cohort. Points the paper makes about the study in general: The antigen specificity of the peripheral T cells that underwent clonal expansion was not determined. After ivuxolimab, CD8+ T cells had more expanded clones than CD4+ T cells on average. Clonal expansion of both CD4+ and CD8+ blood T cells was observed from baseline to week 6 at doses 0.1 to 3.0 mg/kg. In the 0.1-3.0 mg/kg groups, partial responders had among the lowest normalized peripheral clonal expansion, particularly in CD8+ T cells. Low levels of normalized T-cell clonal expansion were also seen in some patients who did not respond.

With respect to this clone: Which antigen it targets is not known. The record has no base qualities; no much larger clone is one base away.

The trial excluded patients who had a history of autoimmune disease or who were on systemic immunosuppression. Peripheral blood for TCR sequencing was drawn from every dose cohort at baseline, at cycle 4 day 1 and at cycle 7 day 1. The samples were taken from a phase I, first-in-human, multicenter, open-label dose-escalation trial of ivuxolimab. Adults with locally advanced or metastatic melanoma, renal cell, hepatocellular, or head and neck squamous cell carcinoma were enrolled in the trial. Before TCR sequencing, CD4+ T cells and CD8+ T cells from peripheral blood were sorted into separate populations. Genomic DNA was extracted from sorted cells for sequencing of the TCRbeta CDR3 region. The immunoSEQ Assay was used to sequence the TCRbeta CDR3 regions. TCRdb provides this immuneACCESS table in a form limited to in-frame rearrangements. Some clones are lacking; in checked studies, under half of them reflect an unresolved V gene, and why the rest are absent is not known. The sample includes some 80,000 clones, with approximately 90% observed a single time. 4% to 5% of the sample belongs to the ten largest clones.

Its CDR3 holds 15 amino acids, cysteine through phenylalanine. The sequence is cut down to CDR3 DNA, 45 bases in frame from base 1. CDR1 and CDR2 (SGHNT, YYREEE) derive from the germline V gene (reference sequence). V trim: 4 bases; J trim: 7 bases; unmatched bases: 8. This specimen was CD4+ or CD8+ T cells sorted from blood, taken in a trial of the OX40 agonist ivuxolimab. This TCR came from an adult with an advanced solid tumor such as melanoma, head and neck, liver or kidney cancer. This chain is built from TRBV5-4 and TRBJ2-2, with TRBD2 identical over 9 junction bases. CDR3 protein: CASSRIAGADGELFF. The nucleotide sequence is given as TGTGCCAGCAGCCGTATAGCGGGAGCGGACGGGGAGCTGTTTTTT.